The 20 T cell receptor beta chains below come from one sample, sequenced in a study of early T cells in non-severe SARS-CoV-2 infection. TCRdb ran MiXCR on the 5' RACE reads and lists one entry per CDR3 protein. The sample has 80,000 to 95,000 distinct CDR3 sequences; approximately 15% are singletons. Sequenced material: whole blood, taken at baseline. These receptors originate from an adult who was a healthcare worker with PCR-confirmed SARS-CoV-2 infection or an uninfected control (not recorded which).

This clonotype was picked up a small number of times. The chain couples TRBV7-9 to TRBJ1-1; possible D gene TRBD1, 5 bases. The V gene's germline CDR1 is SEHNR and CDR2 FQNEAQ (reference sequence). This CDR3 comprises 16 residues. Trimming shortened V by 3 bases and J by 1 base, and 15 bases separated the two germline ends. The DNA for the CDR3 is TGTGCCAGCAGCTTTGACAGAGACGGTGGGAACACTGAAGCTTTCTTT. It codes for CASSFDRDGGNTEAFF.

In its sample, this clonotype was seen many times. The rearrangement joins TRBV29-1 to TRBJ2-1; D perhaps matches TRBD2 (6 bases). The CDR3 sequence is 15 residues long. Trimming pared 6 bases from V and 6 bases from J, leaving 21 bases between. Germline V gene lookup returns CDR1 SQVTM and CDR2 ANQGSEA. The DNA of the CDR3 is TGCAGCGTCGGTTCAGTGAGCGGGTTCGGCAATGAGCAGTTCTTC. Its translation: CSVGSVSGFGNEQFF.

This clonotype has only a few counts. J is TRBJ2-1 and V is TRBV18; D is ambiguous. The CDR3 extends over 14 amino acids. Trimming removed 3 bases at V and 6 bases at J, with 12 bases between. CDR1 is KGHSH and CDR2 is LQKENI in the germline V gene. The CDR3, as DNA: TGTGCCAGCTCACCCAAGACATCAGGCAATGAGCAGTTCTTC. It is translated as CASSPKTSGNEQFF.

This chain connects TRBV20-1 to TRBJ2-5; D remains unclear. The V gene lost 3 bases and the J gene lost 3 bases, with 8 bases spanning the gap. From germline, CDR1 is DFQATT and CDR2 SNEGSKA (reference sequence). The CDR3 sequence is 12 residues long. The CDR3 sequence: CSASGREETQYF. CDR3 bases: TGCAGTGCTAGTGGCCGGGAAGAGACCCAGTACTTC.

This clonotype was seen ten or more times. This chain connects TRBV5-1 to TRBJ1-3; D is unclear. Deletions cut 0 bases from V and 7 bases from J, with 17 bases between. The germline gives CDR1 SGHRS, CDR2 YFSETQ. CDR3 size: 16 residues. The DNA for the CDR3 is TGCGCCAGCAGCTTGGAATCGACCGCTACCCCGAACACCATATATTTT. Its translation: CASSLESTATPNTIYF.

In this sample, this clonotype turned up a few times. J is TRBJ1-5 and V is TRBV3-1, with D perhaps TRBD1 (5 bases). V lost 3 bases to trimming and J lost 7 bases, with 10 bases between them. This CDR3 is built from 13 residues. Germline values: CDR1 LGHDT, CDR2 YNNKEL (reference sequence). The CDR3 sequence: CASSHPGGQPQHF. The CDR3 bases are TGTGCCAGCAGCCATCCGGGGGGACAGCCCCAGCATTTT.

The rearrangement joins TRBV18 to TRBJ2-1; TRBD2 might be the D (5 bases). V was clipped by 4 bases and J by 6 bases, with 16 bases between them. Germline V gene lookup returns CDR1 KGHSH and CDR2 LQKENI. The CDR3 is made up of 15 amino acids. CDR3 loop: CASSLPQLVSNEQFF. In DNA, the CDR3 is TGTGCCAGCTCACTTCCGCAACTAGTCTCCAATGAGCAGTTCTTC.

V usage is TRBV6-5 and J usage is TRBJ2-1, with D unresolved. V lost 0 bases and J lost 8, with 11 bases in between. In germline, CDR1 is MNHEY, CDR2 SVGAGI. The CDR3 loop spans 14 amino acids. CDR3 protein: CASSYSTRVYEQFF. The CDR3 DNA reads as TGTGCCAGCAGTTACTCGACACGGGTATATGAGCAGTTCTTC.

The genes are TRBV27 and TRBJ1-1, with D unresolved. This CDR3 has 13 amino acids. V was trimmed by 3 bases and J by 1 base, leaving 6 bases between them. Germline V gene lookup returns CDR1 MNHEY and CDR2 SMNVEV (reference sequence). The CDR3 protein is CASSLIANTEAFF. The CDR3 nucleotides read TGTGCCAGCAGTTTGATAGCGAACACTGAAGCTTTCTTT.

This clonotype was seen many times. The chain has TRBV18 and TRBJ1-5; D not certain. Trimming pared 4 bases from V and 5 bases from J, leaving 9 bases between. The germline CDR1 and CDR2 sequences are KGHSH and LQKENI. The CDR3 sequence is 13 residues long. This CDR3 reads CASSQGWDQPQHF. DNA of the CDR3: TGTGCCAGCTCACAAGGTTGGGATCAGCCCCAGCATTTT.

Only a few counts were recorded for this clonotype. This chain links TRBV15 with TRBJ2-7, with a possible D match to TRBD1 (6 bases). This CDR3 is 13 amino acids long. Germline assignment: CDR1 LNHNV and CDR2 YYDKDF (reference sequence). V dropped 0 bases and J dropped 6 bases, with 9 bases sitting between them. CDR3 region: CATSREYRVEQYF. In DNA, the CDR3 is TGTGCCACCAGCAGAGAGTACAGGGTCGAGCAGTACTTC. The full variable domain, rest sourced from reference TRBV15 and TRBJ2-7, is DAMVIQNPRYQVTQFGKPVTLSCSQTLNHNVMYWYQQKSSQAPKLLFHYYDKDFNNEADTPDNFQSRRPNTSFCFLDIRSPGLGDTAMYLCATSREYRVEQYFGPGTRLTVT.

The chain uses TRBV7-8 and TRBJ1-2, with TRBD1 matching over 7 bases. The CDR3 contains 15 residues. The germline V gene has CDR1 SGHVS and CDR2 FQNEAQ. The ends lost 6 bases at V and 8 bases at J; junction bases unmatched: 15. The CDR3, as DNA: TGTGCCAGCAGACAATCCGGGACAGCCCCAAGGGGCTACACCTTC. Translation: CASRQSGTAPRGYTF.

Only a few counts were recorded for this clonotype. This chain uses TRBV5-6 with TRBJ2-5, with TRBD2 as a possible D gene (5 bases). V lost 4 bases, J lost 0 bases, and 19 bases lay in between. CDR1 and CDR2 from the germline V gene are SGHDT and YYEEEE. CDR3 length: 17 amino acids. The CDR3 protein is CASSRLGSGRHQETQYF. Written as DNA, the CDR3 is TGTGCCAGCAGCCGCTTGGGGAGCGGCAGACACCAAGAGACCCAGTACTTC.

V and J are TRBV20-1 and TRBJ2-1, with 11 bases aligning to TRBD2. From germline, CDR1 is DFQATT and CDR2 SNEGSKA (reference sequence). With 6 bases clipped from V and 4 bases from J, the junction kept 17 bases outside the gene matches. This CDR3 contains 18 residues. This chain's CDR3 is CSALTGLTSGREYNEQFF. CDR3 DNA: TGCAGTGCCCTGACAGGGCTAACTAGCGGGAGAGAATACAATGAGCAGTTCTTC.

This chain connects TRBV28 to TRBJ2-3, with D unresolved. Germline values: CDR1 MDHEN, CDR2 SYDVKM. The V gene lost 6 bases and the J gene lost 6 bases, with 10 bases spanning the gap. The CDR3 is 12 residues long. In nucleotides, the CDR3 is TGTGCCAGCAGACCCCTTAGGGATACGCAGTATTTT. Its protein product is CASRPLRDTQYF.

The chain carries TRBV6-5 and TRBJ2-7, with 7 bases matching TRBD2. J was trimmed by 2 bases and V by 5 bases; bases with no gene match: 12. The CDR3 is made up of 16 amino acids. CDR1 is MNHEY and CDR2 is SVGAGI in the germline V gene. CDR3: CASSPRRLADAYEQYF. CDR3 DNA sequence: TGTGCCAGCAGTCCCCGAAGGCTAGCGGACGCCTACGAGCAGTACTTC.

The chain recombines TRBV10-2 with TRBJ2-1; TRBD2 aligns across 7 bases. Germline V lookup: CDR1 WSHSY, CDR2 SAAADI. V lost 4 bases and J lost 1; bases outside the gene matches: 1. This CDR3 comprises 14 residues. The CDR3 here is CASSGLASYNEQFF. Here the CDR3 DNA reads TGCGCCAGCAGTGGACTAGCATCCTACAATGAGCAGTTCTTC.

Written as DNA, the CDR3 is TGTGCCAGCTCACCACCGGCGGGGACTAGCGCCCACAATGAGCAGTTCTTC. This encodes CASSPPAGTSAHNEQFF. This chain joins TRBV18 and TRBJ2-1, with TRBD2 matching 10 bases. The trim removed 0 bases at V and 5 bases at J, leaving 7 bases unmatched. CDR1 and CDR2 (germline): KGHSH, LQKENI. CDR3 length equals 17 residues.

The genes are TRBV20-1 and TRBJ2-2, with unresolved D. This CDR3 has 12 amino acids. The V end was cut by 5 bases, the J end by 7 bases, with 11 bases between. CDR1 DFQATT and CDR2 SNEGSKA come from the germline V gene (reference sequence). The CDR3 sequence is CSAPRGVGELFF. CDR3 DNA: TGCAGTGCTCCGCGAGGTGTCGGGGAGCTGTTTTTT.

This clonotype was picked up many times. This chain uses TRBV19 with TRBJ1-4; no reliable D call. V gave up 2 bases and J gave up 7 bases, with 14 bases separating them. The germline CDR1 and CDR2 sequences are LNHDA and SQIVND (reference sequence). This CDR3 has 15 residues. In DNA form, the CDR3 reads TGTGCCAGTAGTATACGGAGCAGCAGCCCTGAAAAACTGTTTTTT. Protein product: CASSIRSSSPEKLFF.